This TCR beta chain was obtained from a study of type 1 regulatory T cells. The length of the CDR3 is 17 residues. V dropped 4 bases and J dropped 3; count of bases not matched to a gene: 11. From germline, CDR1 is DFQATT and CDR2 SNEGSKA (reference sequence). This clonotype was counted between two and nine times. Antigen unknown. TCRdb recomputed calls from the reads with MiXCR, one row per CDR3 protein. The table shows about 60,000 distinct CDR3 sequences, with nearly 50% occurring only once. The rearrangement links TRBV20-1 to TRBJ1-6, with 8 nucleotides matching TRBD1. The sequence came from a human donor in good health. Material for sequencing was cultured non-Tr1 T cells, either the whole culture or a sorted T cell fraction (not recorded which). The CDR3 nucleotides are TGCAGTGCTAAGGACAGGGCCCTCGCCCTCTATAATTCACCCCTCCACTTT. It translates to CSAKDRALALYNSPLHF.